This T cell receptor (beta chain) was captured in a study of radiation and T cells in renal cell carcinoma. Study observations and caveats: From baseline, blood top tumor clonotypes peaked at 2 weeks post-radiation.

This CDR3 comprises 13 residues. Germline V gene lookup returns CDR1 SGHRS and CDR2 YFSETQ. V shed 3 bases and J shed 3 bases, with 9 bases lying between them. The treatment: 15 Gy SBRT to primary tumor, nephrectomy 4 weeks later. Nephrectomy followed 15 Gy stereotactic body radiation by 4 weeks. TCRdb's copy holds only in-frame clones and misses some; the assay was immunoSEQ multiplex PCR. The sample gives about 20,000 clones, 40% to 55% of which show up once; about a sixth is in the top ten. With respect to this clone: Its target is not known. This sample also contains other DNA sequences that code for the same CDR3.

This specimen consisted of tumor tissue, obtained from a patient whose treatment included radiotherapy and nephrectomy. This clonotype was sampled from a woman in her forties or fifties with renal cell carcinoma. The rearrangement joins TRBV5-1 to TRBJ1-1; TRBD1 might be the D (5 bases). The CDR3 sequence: CASSYGGDTEAFF. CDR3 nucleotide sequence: TGCGCCAGCAGCTATGGGGGAGACACTGAAGCTTTCTTT.